Sequencing of this T cell receptor beta chain was carried out in a study of identical twins. One entry per CDR3 protein results from TCRdb running MiXCR on the 5' RACE reads. In the table there are 690,000 or so distinct CDR3 sequences, 8% to 9% of which are singletons. This clonotype was observed a few times. The CDR3 runs 15 residues. Germline CDR1 and CDR2: ENHRY and SYGVKD. V was clipped by 6 bases and J by 7 bases; unmatched bases: 8. These data also formed part of another study, on yellow fever vaccine responses in identical twins.

The source material was PBMCs. This clonotype was obtained from a woman aged 18-30 years in good health. The chain uses TRBV10-3 and TRBJ2-1, with 11 positions matching TRBD2. The DNA of the CDR3 is TGTGCCATCAGGGGGACTAGCGGCCCGGGGAATGAGCAGTTCTTC. Its protein product is CAIRGTSGPGNEQFF.